The 29 T cell receptor beta chains below all came from one sample that was sequenced in a study of glioma-infiltrating T cells. The iRepertoire nested amplicon-rescue multiplex PCR amplified TCR alpha and beta CDR3s from RNA. Each CDR3 protein is one row after TCRdb ran MiXCR on the multiplex PCR reads. In the table there are approximately 90,000 distinct CDR3 sequences, 20% to 25% of which are singletons. The sequencing input was glioma tissue, nonneoplastic brain tissue, or PBMCs (not recorded which). These receptor sequences come from a human donor with low-grade glioma or glioblastoma, undergoing nonglioma brain surgery, or in good health (not recorded which).

This clonotype has at least ten counts. J is TRBJ2-3 and V is TRBV29-1; D is undetermined. V lost 4 bases and J lost 2, with 7 bases in between. Germline V gene data show CDR1 as SQVTM and CDR2 as ANQGSEA. The CDR3 spans 12 residues. The CDR3 nucleotides read TGCAGCGTTGTAGTGTTCACAGATACGCAGTATTTT. Its translation: CSVVVFTDTQYF.

This clonotype was detected many times. This chain links TRBV12-3 or TRBV12-4 with TRBJ2-3; D perhaps matches TRBD2 (6 bases). Trimming stripped 2 bases from V and 5 bases from J, with 14 bases between. The CDR3 is made up of 15 amino acids. The DNA of the CDR3 is TGTGCCAGCAGTTTAAACTTGCGGGGACTAGATACGCAGTATTTT. Residues: CASSLNLRGLDTQYF.

The chain combines TRBV5-1 with TRBJ2-3; D is uncertain. CDR3 length: 17 amino acids. Germline V gene data show CDR1 as SGHRS and CDR2 as YFSETQ. V lost 4 bases and J lost 2, with 20 bases in between. The CDR3 bases are TGCGCCAGCAGCCCCTCGTTTTCCGGGTCTTTCACAGATACGCAGTATTTT. Encoded protein: CASSPSFSGSFTDTQYF.

This clonotype was seen at least ten times. The chain links TRBV2 to TRBJ1-2; D gene ambiguous. The V and J ends lost 3 bases and 4 bases respectively, with 6 bases between them. Germline V gene data show CDR1 as SNHLY and CDR2 as FYNNEI. This CDR3 is 12 amino acids long. The CDR3 protein is CASSDRGYGYTF. The CDR3 DNA is TGTGCCAGCAGTGACAGAGGCTATGGCTACACCTTC.

This clonotype was observed a single time. This sequence may be a read error, since a much larger clone differs from it by one base. V is TRBV7-6 and J is TRBJ2-1, with unresolved D. Germline V CDR1 and CDR2: SGHVS, FNYEAQ. CDR3 length: 13 amino acids. In DNA, the CDR3 is TGTGTCAGCAGCCCGCGCCTCTCTAAGGAGCAGTTCTTC. Translation: CVSSPRLSKEQFF.

The chain's CDR3 is CASSERGFNAGELFF. The CDR3 DNA is TGCGCCAGCAGTGAAAGGGGCTTTAACGCCGGGGAGCTGTTTTTT. The rearrangement joins TRBV10-2 to TRBJ2-2; tentatively, D is TRBD1 (5 bases). The CDR3 spans 15 residues. Trimming stripped 3 bases from V and 6 bases from J, with 14 bases between. Germline V gene lookup returns CDR1 WSHSY and CDR2 SAAADI.

In its sample, this clonotype was seen many times. The rearrangement uses TRBV2 and TRBJ2-7; TRBD1 matches 7 bases. J gave up 5 bases and V 6 bases, and 7 bases lay outside the gene matches. This CDR3 has 13 residues. CDR1 SNHLY and CDR2 FYNNEI come from the germline V gene. The chain's CDR3 is CASRDTGAHEQYF. The CDR3, as DNA: TGTGCCAGCAGGGATACAGGGGCCCACGAGCAGTACTTC. Using reference TRBV2 and TRBJ2-7 for the parts outside the CDR3, the full variable domain is EPEVTQTPSHQVTQMGQEVILRCVPISNHLYFYWYRQILGQKVEFLVSFYNNEISEKSEIFDDQFSVERPDGSNFTLKIRSTKLEDSAMYFCASRDTGAHEQYFGPGTRLTVT.

This clonotype showed up just once. One end of the junction does not line up with germline, which may come from a read error. The chain couples TRBV6-1 to TRBJ2-3; tentatively, D is TRBD1 or TRBD2 (5 bases each). This CDR3 is built from 13 residues. Per the germline V gene, CDR1 is MNHNS and CDR2 is SASEGT. The CDR3 DNA sequence: TGTGCCAGCAGACGGGGCAGCTCAGATACGCGGTATTTT. Amino acids: CASRRGSSDTRYF.

This clonotype was picked up many times. The gene calls are TRBV12-3 or TRBV12-4 and TRBJ1-5; a possible D gene is TRBD1 (6 bases). The CDR3 consists of 15 residues. Between the trimmed V and J ends, which lost 5 bases and 0 bases, there was a span of 11 bases. CDR3 sequence: CASSTDRYSNQPQHF. The CDR3 DNA reads as TGTGCCAGCAGTACAGACAGGTATAGCAATCAGCCCCAGCATTTT.

This clonotype was seen at least ten times. The rearrangement links TRBV11-2 to TRBJ1-2; 7 bases are a match to TRBD1. V gave up 4 bases and J gave up 2 bases; unmatched junction bases: 4. The CDR3 totals 14 residues. Germline V lookup: CDR1 SGHAT, CDR2 FQNNGV. The CDR3 bases are TGTGCCAGCAGCTCCCCGACAGGGAACTATGGCTACACCTTC. Amino acids: CASSSPTGNYGYTF.

This clonotype appeared many times. The rearrangement links TRBV14 to TRBJ2-1; no firm D call. CDR1 and CDR2 (germline): SGHDN, FVKESK. This CDR3 is 11 amino acids long. Between the trimmed V and J ends, which lost 7 bases and 7 bases, there was a span of 8 bases. CDR3 in DNA: TGTGCCAGCAAAGCGAAAAATGAGCAGTTCTTC. Translation: CASKAKNEQFF.

The chain has TRBV9 and TRBJ1-1, with D uncertain. The V end lost 0 bases, the J end lost 6 bases, and 18 bases lay between the germline ends. CDR1 is SGDLS and CDR2 is YYNGEE in the germline V gene. CDR3 size: 16 residues. Here the CDR3 DNA reads TGTGCCAGCAGCGTAGTTGGGCAGGCTTCATCAGCTGAAGCTTTCTTT. Translating gives CASSVVGQASSAEAFF.

The table lists this clonotype with many counts. The chain carries TRBV12-3 or TRBV12-4 and TRBJ1-1; the match to TRBD1 covers 8 bases. The CDR3 is 13 amino acids. V lost 5 bases and J lost 7; bases outside the gene matches: 6. This CDR3 reads CASSPDRVYEAFF. Here the CDR3 DNA reads TGTGCCAGCAGTCCGGACAGGGTGTATGAAGCTTTCTTT.

There are many counts of this clonotype. The chain combines TRBV25-1 with TRBJ1-2; perhaps TRBD1 as D (5 bases). Trimming took 3 bases from V and 8 from J, leaving 13 bases between them. The CDR3 has 13 residues. Per germline, CDR1 MGHDK and CDR2 SYGVNS. In nucleotides, the CDR3 is TGTGCCAGCAGTGAGACCGGGACCAAGGGCTACACCTTC. Protein sequence: CASSETGTKGYTF.

This clonotype was seen many times. The rearrangement joins TRBV2 to TRBJ1-5; D ambiguous. Germline-derived CDR1 and CDR2 are SNHLY and FYNNEI. This CDR3 spans 12 amino acids. Trimming took off 2 bases at V and 3 bases at J, with 2 bases between the two ends. The CDR3 region is CASSEINQPQHF. CDR3 sequence (DNA): TGTGCCAGCAGTGAAATCAATCAGCCCCAGCATTTT.

A few counts support this clonotype. The chain has TRBV19 and TRBJ2-7; 12 positions agree with TRBD2. The germline gives CDR1 LNHDA, CDR2 SQIVND (reference sequence). This CDR3 region has 15 residues. V trimming: 2 bases; J trimming: 3 bases; junction bases outside the gene matches: 2. CDR3: CASSIQTSGGYEQYF. The CDR3 DNA reads TGTGCCAGTAGTATACAGACTAGCGGGGGCTACGAGCAGTACTTC.

This clonotype was seen repeatedly, ten times or more. The chain carries TRBV6-6 and TRBJ1-6, with D tentatively TRBD1 (6 bases). Germline V CDR1 and CDR2: MNHNY, SVGAGI (reference sequence). The length of the CDR3 is 15 residues. Trimming removed 0 bases from V and 7 bases from J, with 10 bases in between. The CDR3 sequence: CASSYSQGQNSPLHF. CDR3 coding DNA: TGTGCCAGCAGTTACTCTCAGGGGCAAAATTCACCCCTCCACTTT.

J is TRBJ2-1 and V is TRBV6-1; TRBD2 matches 12 bases. The CDR3 has 15 residues. Germline-derived CDR1 and CDR2 are MNHNS and SASEGT. Trimming removed 6 bases from V and 2 bases from J; junction bases left unmatched: 2. DNA for the CDR3: TGTGCCAGCAGGCCTAGCGGGGGGGCCTACAATGAGCAGTTCTTC. It is translated as CASRPSGGAYNEQFF.

This sequence joins TRBV19 and TRBJ2-7, with TRBD1 matching over 10 bases. The CDR3 extends over 15 amino acids. V was pared by 6 bases and J by 2 bases, with 7 bases of the junction left unmatched. Germline V lookup: CDR1 LNHDA, CDR2 SQIVND (reference sequence). The CDR3 loop is CASRRQGQGTYEQYF. The CDR3 nucleotides are TGTGCCAGTAGGCGACAGGGACAGGGGACCTACGAGCAGTACTTC.

The rearrangement links TRBV5-4 to TRBJ1-1, with unresolved D. CDR1 is SGHNT and CDR2 is YYREEE in the germline V gene (reference sequence). V lost 4 bases and J 3 bases, leaving 13 bases between the germline ends. The CDR3 runs to 14 residues. CDR3 sequence: CASSLDGRDTEAFF. The CDR3, as DNA: TGTGCCAGCAGCCTGGATGGGAGGGACACTGAAGCTTTCTTT.

This clonotype was seen ten or more times. The CDR3 here is CSSPDLDTQYF. The CDR3 DNA is TGCAGTTCACCGGACTTAGATACGCAGTATTTT. The gene calls are TRBV20-1 and TRBJ2-3, with TRBD2 as a possible D gene (5 bases). The CDR3 contains 11 residues. The germline V gene has CDR1 DFQATT and CDR2 SNEGSKA (reference sequence). The germline V and J ends were trimmed by 8 bases and 5 bases, with 11 bases remaining between them.

The rearrangement joins TRBV7-6 to TRBJ2-2, with unresolved D. This CDR3 has 14 amino acids. Germline lookup yields CDR1 SGHVS and CDR2 FNYEAQ. The ends were cut back, 1 base at V and 6 bases at J, with 9 bases in the middle. CDR3 coding DNA: TGTGCCAGCAGCTTAGGGACGACCCCCGGGGAGCTGTTTTTT. It is translated as CASSLGTTPGELFF. The full variable domain, with the rest looked up from reference TRBV7-6 and TRBJ2-2, is GAGVSQSPRYKVTKRGQDVALRCDPISGHVSLYWYRQALGQGPEFLTYFNYEAQQDKSGLPNDRFSAERPEGSISTLTIQRTEQRDSAMYRCASSLGTTPGELFFGEGSRLTVL.

The chain recombines TRBV7-9 with TRBJ2-5; 7 bases align to TRBD2. The junction had 7 bases not matched to a gene; V was cut back by 5 bases and J by 4 bases. CDR3 length: 14 residues. Germline lookup yields CDR1 SEHNR and CDR2 FQNEAQ (reference sequence). The CDR3 spells CASSTRWGGETQYF. For the CDR3, the DNA is TGTGCCAGCAGCACGCGGTGGGGGGGAGAGACCCAGTACTTC.

There are many counts of this clonotype. The chain employs TRBV20-1 and TRBJ2-5, with D perhaps matching TRBD1 or TRBD2 (6 bases each). This CDR3 is 14 amino acids long. CDR1 DFQATT and CDR2 SNEGSKA come from the germline V gene (reference sequence). The V gene lost 4 bases and the J gene lost 5 bases, with 17 bases spanning the gap. This CDR3 reads CSAKTSRGLETQYF. The CDR3 nucleotides are TGCAGTGCTAAGACTAGTAGGGGGTTGGAGACCCAGTACTTC.

This clonotype was seen a single time. J is TRBJ2-5 and V is TRBV11-2, with a weak D call TRBD2 (6 bases). Per germline, CDR1 SGHAT and CDR2 FQNNGV. The CDR3 spans 15 residues. V shed 1 base and J shed 7 bases, with 16 bases lying between them. The CDR3 loop reads CASSLGEGGRGTQYF. The CDR3 DNA sequence: TGTGCCAGCAGCTTAGGAGAGGGTGGGCGGGGGACCCAGTACTTC.

The chain couples TRBV29-1 to TRBJ2-7; D may correspond to TRBD1 or TRBD2 (5 bases each). Per germline, CDR1 SQVTM and CDR2 ANQGSEA. This CDR3 is built from 14 residues. The germline V and J ends were trimmed by 4 bases and 3 bases, with 16 bases remaining between them. The DNA for the CDR3 is TGCAGCGTTGCCCCCGGGACGGCAAACTACGAGCAGTACTTC. This encodes CSVAPGTANYEQYF.

This chain joins TRBV5-1 and TRBJ1-4; 9 bases map to TRBD1. This CDR3 has 15 amino acids. V lost 4 bases and J lost 7; bases outside the gene matches: 8. Germline V lookup: CDR1 SGHRS, CDR2 YFSETQ. The CDR3 DNA reads TGCGCCAGCAGCACTTCCGGGACAGGGATTGAAAAACTGTTTTTT. Translation: CASSTSGTGIEKLFF. Looking up the rest from reference TRBV5-1 and TRBJ1-4 gives the full variable domain: KAGVTQTPRYLIKTRGQQVTLSCSPISGHRSVSWYQQTPGQGLQFLFEYFSETQRNKGNFPGRFSGRQFSNSRSEMNVSTLELGDSALYLCASSTSGTGIEKLFFGSGTQLSVL.

This clonotype was detected only a few times. A much larger clone is a single base away; this may be a read error. This chain links TRBV20-1 with TRBJ2-1; possibly TRBD1 for D (6 bases). This CDR3 comprises 14 residues. The germline CDR1 and CDR2 sequences are DFQATT and SNEGSKA (reference sequence). Trimming removed 5 bases at V and 0 bases at J, with 11 bases between. The CDR3 DNA follows: TGCAGTGCTTCCCTAGGGGGCTCCTACAATGAGCAGTTCTTC. This gives the protein CSASLGGSYNEQFF.

This clonotype has ten or more counts. This chain uses TRBV18 with TRBJ2-4, with TRBD1 identical over 11 bases. This CDR3 region has 16 residues. V dropped 6 bases and J dropped 3; count of bases not matched to a gene: 7. CDR1 KGHSH and CDR2 LQKENI come from the germline V gene. The CDR3 sequence: CASSTDRGRVKNIQYF. The CDR3 bases are TGTGCCAGCTCTACGGACAGGGGGCGAGTCAAAAACATTCAGTACTTC.